The 27 T cell receptor beta chains presented below share a single source sample, sequenced in a study of neoadjuvant nivolumab and ipilimumab in lung cancer. Libraries were prepared by immunoSEQ multiplex PCR; TCRdb keeps only in-frame clonotypes and omits some of them. The sample includes 6,200 or so clones, 65% seen only once; the top ten take about 14%. This material consisted of tumor tissue, taken after neoadjuvant nivolumab, alone or with ipilimumab, at or shortly before surgery. All receptors derive from an adult with non-small cell lung cancer.

This chain connects TRBV5-1 to TRBJ2-7, with 9 nucleotides matching TRBD2. V shed 7 bases and J 4 bases; nucleotides not matched to a gene: 9. This CDR3 is 14 amino acids long. CDR1 and CDR2 (germline): SGHRS, YFSETQ. CDR3 amino acids: CASGGGAGGYEQYF. The CDR3 nucleotides are TGCGCCAGCGGCGGAGGAGCGGGAGGTTACGAGCAGTACTTC.

This sequence joins TRBV2 and TRBJ2-2; 12 nucleotides match TRBD1. CDR1 is SNHLY, CDR2 FYNNEI, per germline. The CDR3 totals 16 residues. V was clipped by 8 bases and J by 2 bases; unmatched bases: 6. CDR3 in amino acids: CASGGTGGPNTGELFF. In DNA form, the CDR3 reads TGTGCCAGCGGCGGGACAGGGGGCCCAAACACCGGGGAGCTGTTTTTT.

The V call is TRBV10-2, the J call TRBJ1-1, with D possibly matching TRBD1 (6 bases). The length of the CDR3 is 13 residues. Germline V lookup: CDR1 WSHSY, CDR2 SAAADI. Deletions cut 7 bases from V and 4 bases from J, with 13 bases between. CDR3 sequence (DNA): TGCGCCAGCAATCTTCAGGGGTCCACTGAAGCTTTCTTT. Protein sequence: CASNLQGSTEAFF.

This clone was observed once. The rearrangement links TRBV5-1 to TRBJ2-3; 7 bases are shared with TRBD1. With 4 bases clipped from V and 0 bases from J, the junction kept 2 bases outside the gene matches. CDR1 and CDR2 from the germline V gene are SGHRS and YFSETQ. The CDR3 sequence is 14 residues long. The CDR3 region is CASSPGQSTDTQYF. In DNA, the CDR3 is TGCGCCAGCAGCCCGGGACAGAGCACAGATACGCAGTATTTT.

A few counts support this clone. This sequence joins TRBV11-1 and TRBJ2-5; no definite D call. Germline V lookup: CDR1 SGHAT, CDR2 FQDESV (reference sequence). V was pared by 5 bases and J by 3 bases, with 4 bases between. The CDR3 spans 11 residues. Here the CDR3 DNA reads TGTGCCAGCAGCACGAAAGAGACCCAGTACTTC. This codes for CASSTKETQYF.

This clone appeared a few times. The chain employs TRBV7-9 and TRBJ2-5; D is undetermined. V lost 6 bases and J 0 bases, leaving 8 bases between the germline ends. Germline lookup yields CDR1 SEHNR and CDR2 FQNEAQ (reference sequence). This CDR3 contains 13 residues. This chain's CDR3 is CASSFRNQETQYF. For the CDR3, the DNA is TGTGCCAGCAGTTTTAGGAACCAAGAGACCCAGTACTTC.

This clone was counted only a few times. The chain links TRBV29-1 to TRBJ2-4; TRBD2 matches at 7 bases. The V and J ends lost 1 base and 8 bases, in that order; junction bases with no gene match: 2. In germline, CDR1 is SQVTM, CDR2 ANQGSEA. The CDR3 loop spans 12 amino acids. This chain's CDR3 is CSVEGSGDIQYF. The CDR3 DNA reads as TGCAGCGTTGAAGGCAGCGGGGACATTCAGTACTTC.

This sequence joins TRBV28 and TRBJ2-1; no clear D. The length of the CDR3 is 16 residues. V was pared by 5 bases and J by 10 bases, with 24 bases between. Germline values: CDR1 MDHEN, CDR2 SYDVKM. CDR3 amino acids: CASSPHRSMTSREQFF. CDR3 nucleotide sequence: TGTGCCAGCAGTCCCCATAGGAGTATGACGTCAAGAGAGCAGTTCTTC.

This clone was detected only a few times. This chain links TRBV9 with TRBJ2-7, with D unresolved. Trimming left V 0 bases short and J 6 bases short, with 10 bases between. Germline V gives CDR1 SGDLS, CDR2 YYNGEE. The CDR3 consists of 13 residues. The CDR3 protein is CASSVGLLSEQYF. The CDR3 DNA sequence: TGTGCCAGCAGCGTAGGGCTGCTTTCCGAGCAGTACTTC.

The gene calls are TRBV9 and TRBJ2-7, with a tentative D call TRBD1 (5 bases). The CDR3 consists of 15 residues. Per the germline V gene, CDR1 is SGDLS and CDR2 is YYNGEE. Trimming left V 4 bases short and J 5 bases short, with 19 bases between. This CDR3 is CASSTGPFGHHEQYF. The CDR3 bases are TGTGCCAGCAGCACAGGTCCATTCGGGCACCACGAGCAGTACTTC.

This clone has more than one count but fewer than ten. This chain connects TRBV5-4 to TRBJ1-1; D unresolved. Trimming removed 0 bases from V and 4 bases from J, with 13 bases in between. The CDR3 runs 15 residues. Per germline, CDR1 SGHNT and CDR2 YYREEE (reference sequence). CDR3 nucleotide sequence: TGTGCCAGCAGCTTGGTAGCTGAGGGAGGCACTGAAGCTTTCTTT. Encoded protein: CASSLVAEGGTEAFF.

The table lists this clone with a few counts. The rearrangement joins TRBV2 to TRBJ2-7; TRBD2 aligns across 7 bases. CDR3 length: 13 amino acids. The germline V gene has CDR1 SNHLY and CDR2 FYNNEI. The V gene end was trimmed by 7 bases and the J gene end by 5 bases; junction bases not matched to a gene: 8. CDR3 in DNA: TGTGCCAGCAACAAGCTCCGGGGGGACGAGCAGTACTTC. This translates into CASNKLRGDEQYF.

V is TRBV25-1 and J is TRBJ1-1; 8 positions match TRBD1. J was trimmed by 3 bases and V by 4 bases; bases with no gene match: 13. Looked up from germline, CDR1 is MGHDK and CDR2 is SYGVNS. The CDR3 totals 17 residues. The CDR3 bases are TGTGCCAGCAGTGGACCGATAGGACAGGGAACGGACACTGAAGCTTTCTTT. It codes for CASSGPIGQGTDTEAFF.

This chain uses TRBV5-5 with TRBJ2-1; D call uncertain. This CDR3 is 13 amino acids long. Per germline, CDR1 SGHKS and CDR2 YYEKEE (reference sequence). Between the trimmed V and J ends, which lost 4 bases and 5 bases, there was a span of 10 bases. CDR3 amino acids: CASSPYLNNEQFF. The DNA for the CDR3 is TGTGCCAGCAGCCCCTACTTGAACAATGAGCAGTTCTTC.

This rearrangement joins TRBV19 to TRBJ2-6; D may be TRBD1 (5 bases). Per germline, CDR1 LNHDA and CDR2 SQIVND (reference sequence). With 1 base removed from V and 3 bases from J, the gap between germline ends came to 13 bases. The CDR3 extends over 17 amino acids. CDR3 in DNA: TGTGCCAGTAGTATAGCAAGCAGGGTTTTTGGGGCCAACGTCCTGACTTTC. Its translation: CASSIASRVFGANVLTF.

V is TRBV18 and J is TRBJ2-7; 9 nucleotides agree with TRBD2. CDR1 and CDR2 (germline): KGHSH, LQKENI. J was trimmed by 3 bases and V by 1 base; bases with no gene match: 10. The CDR3 extends over 17 amino acids. DNA for the CDR3: TGTGCCAGCTCACCACTAGGGCCGGGTAGCGGGAGCTACGAGCAGTACTTC. It is translated as CASSPLGPGSGSYEQYF.

The chain has TRBV28 and TRBJ1-2; possible D gene TRBD1, 6 bases. The V end was cut by 6 bases, the J end by 4 bases, with 18 bases between. This CDR3 contains 15 residues. The germline gives CDR1 MDHEN, CDR2 SYDVKM. CDR3 loop: CASRQPVRGGYGYTF. The CDR3 DNA follows: TGTGCCAGCAGACAGCCCGTCAGGGGTGGCTATGGCTACACCTTC.

This clone is medium-sized. The V and J genes are TRBV28 and TRBJ2-7; D may correspond to TRBD1 or TRBD2 (5 bases each). This CDR3 contains 15 residues. Trimming cost V 5 bases and J 2 bases, with 16 bases left between them. Looked up from germline, CDR1 is MDHEN and CDR2 is SYDVKM. The CDR3 loop reads CASSLLGDGPYEQYF. The DNA of the CDR3 is TGTGCCAGCAGTCTCCTAGGGGACGGACCCTACGAGCAGTACTTC.

The rearrangement uses TRBV9 and TRBJ2-6, with 7 bases lining up with TRBD2. This CDR3 spans 16 amino acids. J gave up 2 bases and V 4 bases, and 6 bases lay outside the gene matches. The germline CDR1 and CDR2 sequences are SGDLS and YYNGEE. As DNA, the CDR3 is TGTGCCAGCAGCCCCCGTGGGAGGGCTGGGGCCAACGTCCTGACTTTC. Encoded protein: CASSPRGRAGANVLTF.

A few counts support this clone. The chain recombines TRBV7-2 with TRBJ2-1; D perhaps matches TRBD2 (6 bases). Trimming left V 1 base short and J 5 bases short, with 12 bases between. From germline, CDR1 is SGHTA and CDR2 FQGNSA. The CDR3 has 15 residues. In DNA, the CDR3 is TGTGCCAGCAGCTTAGGCGGGACCACCGACAATGAGCAGTTCTTC. This translates into CASSLGGTTDNEQFF.

V is TRBV30 and J is TRBJ1-5; D call uncertain. Germline CDR1 is GTSNPN and CDR2 is SVGIG (reference sequence). V lost 1 base and J 2 bases, leaving 6 bases between the germline ends. This CDR3 is built from 13 residues. The CDR3 bases are TGTGCCTGGAGTGCGGGCCGCAATCAGCCCCAGCATTTT. Its translation is CAWSAGRNQPQHF.

This rearrangement joins TRBV7-6 to TRBJ2-1; D is uncertain. Germline values: CDR1 SGHVS, CDR2 FNYEAQ. The CDR3 consists of 15 residues. Between the trimmed V and J ends, which lost 4 bases and 4 bases, there was a span of 14 bases. The chain's CDR3 is CASSSSPLPYNEQFF. The CDR3 DNA reads as TGTGCCAGCAGCTCATCTCCCTTGCCTTACAATGAGCAGTTCTTC.

The V gene is TRBV19, the J gene TRBJ2-7; D is possibly TRBD1 (5 bases). From germline, CDR1 is LNHDA and CDR2 SQIVND (reference sequence). Trimming pared 5 bases from V and 7 bases from J, leaving 15 bases between. This CDR3 is built from 13 residues. CDR3 amino acids: CASSGRQLREQYF. The CDR3 bases are TGTGCCAGTAGTGGGCGACAGCTACGAGAGCAGTACTTC.

This chain uses TRBV11-2 with TRBJ2-2; the match to TRBD2 covers 9 bases. V lost 1 base to trimming and J lost 7 bases; unmatched junction nucleotides: 4. Looked up from germline, CDR1 is SGHAT and CDR2 is FQNNGV. CDR3 length: 15 amino acids. CDR3 residues: CASSLVAGEVGELFF. CDR3 bases: TGTGCCAGCAGCTTAGTAGCGGGAGAGGTCGGGGAGCTGTTTTTT.

V is TRBV18 and J is TRBJ1-4; D is possibly TRBD1 (5 bases). From germline, CDR1 is KGHSH and CDR2 LQKENI. V dropped 3 bases and J dropped 3 bases, with 14 bases sitting between them. There are 16 residues in the CDR3. CDR3 protein: CASSPGTSLSNEKLFF. The CDR3 DNA sequence: TGTGCCAGCTCACCTGGGACTTCTTTGTCTAATGAAAAACTGTTTTTT.

J is TRBJ1-2 and V is TRBV7-9; tentative D call: TRBD1 (5 bases). This CDR3 contains 15 residues. The germline V gene has CDR1 SEHNR and CDR2 FQNEAQ (reference sequence). Between the trimmed V and J ends, which lost 4 bases and 2 bases, there was a span of 14 bases. The CDR3 region is CASSSQRGVNYGYTF. The DNA of the CDR3 is TGTGCCAGCAGCTCGCAAAGGGGTGTCAACTATGGCTACACCTTC.

This chain uses TRBV28 with TRBJ1-5; 7 bases line up with TRBD1. The J segment lost 3 bases and the V segment lost 7 bases, leaving 3 bases of the junction unmatched. The CDR3 has 13 amino acids. Germline V gene data show CDR1 as MDHEN and CDR2 as SYDVKM. CDR3: CASTTGVNQPQHF. The CDR3 DNA reads TGTGCCAGCACCACAGGGGTCAATCAGCCCCAGCATTTT.